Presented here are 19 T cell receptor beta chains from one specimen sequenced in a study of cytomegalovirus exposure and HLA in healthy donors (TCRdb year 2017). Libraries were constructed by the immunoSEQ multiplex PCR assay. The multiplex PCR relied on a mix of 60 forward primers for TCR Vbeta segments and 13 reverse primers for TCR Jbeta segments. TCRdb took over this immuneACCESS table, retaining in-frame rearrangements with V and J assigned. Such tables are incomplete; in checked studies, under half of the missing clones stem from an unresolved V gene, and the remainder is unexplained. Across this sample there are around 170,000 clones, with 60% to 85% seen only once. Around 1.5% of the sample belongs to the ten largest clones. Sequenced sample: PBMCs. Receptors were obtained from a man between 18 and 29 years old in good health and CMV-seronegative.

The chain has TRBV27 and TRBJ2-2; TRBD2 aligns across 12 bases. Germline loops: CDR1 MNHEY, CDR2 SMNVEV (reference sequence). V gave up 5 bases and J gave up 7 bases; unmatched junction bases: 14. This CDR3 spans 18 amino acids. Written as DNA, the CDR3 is TGTGCCAGCAGTCCAATCAGACTAGCGGGGGACGAGGTCGGGGAGCTGTTTTTT. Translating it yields CASSPIRLAGDEVGELFF.

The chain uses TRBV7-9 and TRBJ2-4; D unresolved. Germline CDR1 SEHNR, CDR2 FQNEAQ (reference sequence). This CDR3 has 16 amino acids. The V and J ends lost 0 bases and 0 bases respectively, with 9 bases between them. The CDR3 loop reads CASSLAAHLAKNIQYF. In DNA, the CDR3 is TGTGCCAGCAGCTTAGCGGCACATCTAGCCAAAAACATTCAGTACTTC.

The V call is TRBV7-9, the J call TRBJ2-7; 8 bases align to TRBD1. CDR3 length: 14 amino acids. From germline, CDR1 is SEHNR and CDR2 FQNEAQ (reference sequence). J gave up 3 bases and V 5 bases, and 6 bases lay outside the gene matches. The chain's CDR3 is CASSPRQGYYEQYF. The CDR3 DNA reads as TGTGCCAGCAGCCCCAGACAGGGGTACTACGAGCAGTACTTC.

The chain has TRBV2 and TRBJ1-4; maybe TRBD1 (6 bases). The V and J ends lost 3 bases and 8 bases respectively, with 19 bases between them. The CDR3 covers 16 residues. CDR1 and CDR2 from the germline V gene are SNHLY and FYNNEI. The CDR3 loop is CASSDPYGTMREKLFF. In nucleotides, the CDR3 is TGTGCCAGCAGTGATCCATACGGGACAATGAGGGAAAAACTGTTTTTT.

The CDR3 sequence is CASSTADTQYF. CDR3 in DNA: TGTGCCAGTAGTACCGCAGATACGCAGTATTTT. J is TRBJ2-3 and V is TRBV19, with D uncertain. The V gene's germline CDR1 is LNHDA and CDR2 SQIVND (reference sequence). The CDR3 extends over 11 amino acids. Deletions cut 4 bases from V and 4 bases from J, with 3 bases between.

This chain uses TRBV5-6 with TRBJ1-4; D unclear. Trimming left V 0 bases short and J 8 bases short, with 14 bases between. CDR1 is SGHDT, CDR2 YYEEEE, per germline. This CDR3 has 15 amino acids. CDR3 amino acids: CASSLGGGNREKLFF. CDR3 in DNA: TGTGCCAGCAGCTTGGGAGGAGGGAATCGCGAAAAACTGTTTTTT.

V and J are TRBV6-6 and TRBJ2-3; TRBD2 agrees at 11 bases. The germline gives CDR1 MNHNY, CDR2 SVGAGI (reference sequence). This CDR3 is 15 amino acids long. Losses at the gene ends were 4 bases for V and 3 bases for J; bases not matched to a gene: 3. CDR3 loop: CASSSLAGATDTQYF. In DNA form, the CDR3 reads TGTGCCAGCAGTTCACTAGCGGGAGCGACAGATACGCAGTATTTT.

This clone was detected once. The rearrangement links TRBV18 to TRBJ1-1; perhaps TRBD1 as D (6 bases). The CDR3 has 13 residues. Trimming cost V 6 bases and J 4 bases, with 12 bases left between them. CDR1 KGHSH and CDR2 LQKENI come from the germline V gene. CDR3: CASSLGGGTEAFF. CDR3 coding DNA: TGTGCCAGCTCGCTGGGAGGGGGCACTGAAGCTTTCTTT. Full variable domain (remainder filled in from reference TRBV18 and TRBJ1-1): NAGVMQNPRHLVRRRGQEARLRCSPMKGHSHVYWYRQLPEEGLKFMVYLQKENIIDESGMPKERFSAEFPKEGPSILRIQQVVRGDSAAYFCASSLGGGTEAFFGQGTRLTVV.

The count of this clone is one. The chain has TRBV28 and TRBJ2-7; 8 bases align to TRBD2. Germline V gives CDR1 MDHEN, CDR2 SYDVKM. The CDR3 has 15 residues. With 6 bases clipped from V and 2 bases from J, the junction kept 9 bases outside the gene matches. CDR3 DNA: TGTGCCAGCAGCAACTCGGGACTAGGGACCTACGAGCAGTACTTC. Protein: CASSNSGLGTYEQYF.

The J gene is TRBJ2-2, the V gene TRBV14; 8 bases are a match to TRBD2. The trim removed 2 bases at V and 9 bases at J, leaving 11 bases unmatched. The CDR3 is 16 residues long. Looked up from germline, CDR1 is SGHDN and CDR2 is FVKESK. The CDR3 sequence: CASSQTGTRLNRELFF. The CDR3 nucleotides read TGTGCCAGCAGCCAAACCGGGACTAGGTTGAACCGGGAGCTGTTTTTT.

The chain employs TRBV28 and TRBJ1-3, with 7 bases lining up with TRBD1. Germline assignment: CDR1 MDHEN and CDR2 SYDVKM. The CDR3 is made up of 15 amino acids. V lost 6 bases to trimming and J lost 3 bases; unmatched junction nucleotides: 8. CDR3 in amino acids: CASRPPGGGGNTIYF. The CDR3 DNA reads TGTGCCAGCAGACCCCCAGGGGGTGGTGGAAACACCATATATTTT.

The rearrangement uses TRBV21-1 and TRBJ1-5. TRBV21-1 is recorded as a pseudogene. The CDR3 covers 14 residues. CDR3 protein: CASSAQRVRQPQHF. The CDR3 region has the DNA TGTGCCAGCAGCGCCCAGAGAGTGAGGCAGCCCCAGCATTTT.

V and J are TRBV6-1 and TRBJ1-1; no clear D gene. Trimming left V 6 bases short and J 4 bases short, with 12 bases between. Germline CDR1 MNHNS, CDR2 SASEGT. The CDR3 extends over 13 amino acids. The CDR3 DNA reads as TGTGCCAGCAGGGCGGCCGGATCCACTGAAGCTTTCTTT. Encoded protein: CASRAAGSTEAFF.

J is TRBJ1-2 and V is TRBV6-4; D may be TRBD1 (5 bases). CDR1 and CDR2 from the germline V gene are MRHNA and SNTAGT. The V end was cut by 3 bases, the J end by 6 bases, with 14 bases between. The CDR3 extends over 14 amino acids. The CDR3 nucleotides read TGTGCCAGCAGTGAATCCGGCAGGGCGAATGGCTACACCTTC. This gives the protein CASSESGRANGYTF.

CDR3 amino acids: CASSTTTGYGYTF. The CDR3 region has the DNA TGTGCCAGCAGTACCACGACAGGGTATGGCTACACCTTC. This chain uses TRBV28 with TRBJ1-2; the match to TRBD1 covers 7 bases. The CDR3 is 13 residues long. CDR1 MDHEN and CDR2 SYDVKM come from the germline V gene. V lost 5 bases to trimming and J lost 5 bases; unmatched junction nucleotides: 5.

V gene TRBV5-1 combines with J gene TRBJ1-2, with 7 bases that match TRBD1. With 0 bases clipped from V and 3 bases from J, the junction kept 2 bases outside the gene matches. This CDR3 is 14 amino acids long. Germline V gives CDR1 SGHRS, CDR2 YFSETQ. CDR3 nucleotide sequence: TGCGCCAGCAGCTTGGGACAGGGATACTATGGCTACACCTTC. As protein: CASSLGQGYYGYTF.

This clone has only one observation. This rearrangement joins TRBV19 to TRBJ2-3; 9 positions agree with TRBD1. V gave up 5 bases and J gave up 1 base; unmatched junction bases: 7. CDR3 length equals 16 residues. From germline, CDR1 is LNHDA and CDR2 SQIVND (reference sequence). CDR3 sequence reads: CASSAHRGLGTDTQYF. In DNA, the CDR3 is TGTGCCAGTAGTGCCCACAGGGGGCTGGGCACAGATACGCAGTATTTT.

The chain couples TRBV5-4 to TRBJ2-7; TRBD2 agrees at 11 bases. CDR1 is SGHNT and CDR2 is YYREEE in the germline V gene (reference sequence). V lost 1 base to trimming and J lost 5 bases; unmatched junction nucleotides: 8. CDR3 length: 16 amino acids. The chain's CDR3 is CASSLHVSGGADEQYF. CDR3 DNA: TGTGCCAGCAGCTTGCACGTTAGCGGGGGGGCCGACGAGCAGTACTTC.

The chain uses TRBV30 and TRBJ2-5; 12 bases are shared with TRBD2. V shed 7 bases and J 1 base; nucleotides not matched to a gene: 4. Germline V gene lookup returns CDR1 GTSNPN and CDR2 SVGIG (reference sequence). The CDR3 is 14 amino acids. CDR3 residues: CASRLAGAQETQYF. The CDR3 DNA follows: TGTGCCTCCCGACTAGCGGGGGCCCAAGAGACCCAGTACTTC.